Below, one T cell receptor beta chain is given with its context. Germline-derived CDR1 and CDR2 are SGHTA and FQGNSA. With 3 bases removed from V and 7 bases from J, the gap between germline ends came to 22 bases. The CDR3 extends over 18 amino acids. This specimen belongs to a study of blood T cell repertoires in COVID-19. Profiling relied on immunoSEQ multiplex PCR, and the TCRdb table lists in-frame clones only, not all of them. This sample has 75,000 to 95,000 clones, with roughly 90% found just once. J is TRBJ1-6 and V is TRBV7-2; D possibly corresponds to TRBD1 (6 bases). The clonotype was recovered from a human donor in a cohort sampled during active COVID-19. The sample was peripheral blood. The chain's CDR3 is CASSFNPGRGTYNSPLHF. The CDR3 DNA is TGTGCCAGCAGCTTTAACCCGGGCAGGGGAACATACAATTCACCCCTCCACTTT.